Presented here are 18 T cell receptor beta chains from one specimen sequenced in a study of vaccination and CD4 T cells after COVID-19. Documented treatment: approximately 10-day PBMC culture with coronavirus spike peptide pools or control peptides (ViraFEST assay). For these receptors, no antigen is known. Oncomine TCR Beta short-read sequencing was applied to DNA from cultured CD4+ T cells. TCRdb used MiXCR to reprocess the PCR reads, holding one entry per CDR3 protein. The repertoire holds roughly 11,000 distinct CDR3 sequences, 50% to 55% seen once, with approximately 30% in the top ten. Sequencing was done on a sample of CD4+ T cells from blood, cultured in vitro. The receptors come from a human donor who had recovered from COVID-19.

The chain has TRBV11-3 and TRBJ2-5; the match to TRBD1 covers 9 bases. V lost 5 bases, J lost 3 bases, and 4 bases stayed unmatched. The CDR3 is 14 residues long. Germline loops: CDR1 SGHNT, CDR2 YENEEA. CDR3 nucleotide sequence: TGTGCCAGCAGCCCGGGACAGGGCGAAGAGACCCAGTACTTC. Encoded protein: CASSPGQGEETQYF.

Only one count was recorded for this clonotype. The chain combines TRBV28 with TRBJ1-5; D possibly corresponds to TRBD1 (5 bases). V lost 4 bases and J 0 bases, leaving 7 bases between the germline ends. From germline, CDR1 is MDHEN and CDR2 SYDVKM. The CDR3 length is 14 residues. In nucleotides, the CDR3 is TGTGCCAGCAGTTGGGGCAATAGCAATCAGCCCCAGCATTTT. Residues: CASSWGNSNQPQHF.

This chain connects TRBV30 to TRBJ1-6; no definite D call. The germline CDR1 and CDR2 sequences are GTSNPN and SVGIG (reference sequence). V lost 3 bases and J lost 4, with 13 bases in between. This CDR3 is 15 amino acids long. The CDR3 coding sequence is TGTGCCTGGAGCCCCCTTGGTGGGTATAATTCACCCCTCCACTTT. It translates to CAWSPLGGYNSPLHF.

This clonotype was counted a few times. This sequence joins TRBV10-3 and TRBJ1-1, with D possibly TRBD1 on 5 matching bases. CDR1 and CDR2 from the germline V gene are ENHRY and SYGVKD. The CDR3 is made up of 15 amino acids. Trimming took off 7 bases at V and 0 bases at J, with 15 bases between the two ends. The CDR3 spells CAITGGAGMNTEAFF. The CDR3 nucleotides read TGTGCCATCACAGGTGGGGCAGGGATGAACACTGAAGCTTTCTTT.

V is TRBV10-2 and J is TRBJ1-2; 10 nucleotides agree with TRBD1. Germline trimming cut 5 bases from V and 5 bases from J; bases unmatched to any gene: 5. Germline assignment: CDR1 WSHSY and CDR2 SAAADI. The CDR3 is 14 residues long. This CDR3 is CASSPDRGQYGYTF. The CDR3 DNA follows: TGCGCCAGCAGTCCTGACAGGGGGCAATATGGCTACACCTTC.

The V and J genes are TRBV6-1 and TRBJ1-6; perhaps TRBD1 as D (5 bases). The V end was cut by 2 bases, the J end by 7 bases, with 9 bases between. This CDR3 contains 14 residues. The germline CDR1 and CDR2 sequences are MNHNS and SASEGT. The CDR3, as DNA: TGTGCCAGCAGTGAATCGGGACGGAATTCACCCCTCCACTTT. Protein product: CASSESGRNSPLHF.

The V gene is TRBV11-3, the J gene TRBJ2-1; TRBD2 agrees at 11 bases. V was clipped by 1 base and J by 1 base; unmatched bases: 3. The CDR3 covers 17 residues. Germline assignment: CDR1 SGHNT and CDR2 YENEEA. The CDR3: CASSLGSGGASYNEQFF. The CDR3 DNA is TGTGCCAGCAGCTTAGGTAGCGGGGGGGCATCCTACAATGAGCAGTTCTTC.

This clonotype was counted between two and nine times. The rearrangement links TRBV6-5 to TRBJ1-1; no clear D gene. The V gene's germline CDR1 is MNHEY and CDR2 SVGAGI. The CDR3 spans 18 residues. Trimming took off 0 bases at V and 5 bases at J, with 22 bases between the two ends. The CDR3 nucleotides are TGTGCCAGCAGTTACTCGGGTGGTGGTGCCGGGTTGGGAACTGAAGCTTTCTTT. It codes for CASSYSGGGAGLGTEAFF.

The chain combines TRBV30 with TRBJ2-3; D might be TRBD1 (5 bases). Looked up from germline, CDR1 is GTSNPN and CDR2 is SVGIG (reference sequence). Trimming removed 7 bases from V and 5 bases from J, with 19 bases in between. This CDR3 has 14 residues. This chain's CDR3 is CASEGEGTLDTQYF. The CDR3 DNA reads TGTGCCTCCGAAGGGGAAGGAACTTTAGATACGCAGTATTTT.

The chain employs TRBV6-2 or TRBV6-3 and TRBJ2-5; D is unclear. V shed 2 bases and J shed 4 bases, with 8 bases lying between them. The CDR3 consists of 13 residues. Germline CDR1 and CDR2: MNHEY and SVGEGT. The CDR3 DNA reads TGTGCCAGCAGTTACGAGGTGGGAGAGACCCAGTACTTC. Residues: CASSYEVGETQYF.

This clonotype was detected a few times. V usage is TRBV30 and J usage is TRBJ1-5; D is unresolved. The CDR3 consists of 13 residues. The V and J ends lost 1 base and 4 bases respectively, with 8 bases between them. The germline gives CDR1 GTSNPN, CDR2 SVGIG (reference sequence). CDR3 residues: CAWSGLGNQPQHF. The CDR3 bases are TGTGCCTGGAGTGGACTTGGAAATCAGCCCCAGCATTTT.

The J gene is TRBJ1-1, the V gene TRBV11-2, with D possibly matching TRBD1 (6 bases). The germline V gene has CDR1 SGHAT and CDR2 FQNNGV. V gave up 4 bases and J gave up 4 bases, with 16 bases separating them. This CDR3 has 15 amino acids. As DNA, the CDR3 is TGTGCCAGCAGCTACGGCTTGGGGGGCGGCACTGAAGCTTTCTTT. It is translated as CASSYGLGGGTEAFF.

This clonotype has just a few counts. The rearrangement uses TRBV19 and TRBJ1-2; D may be TRBD1 (6 bases). The CDR3 extends over 15 amino acids. Germline CDR1 is LNHDA and CDR2 is SQIVND (reference sequence). The germline V and J ends were trimmed by 5 bases and 2 bases, with 15 bases remaining between them. The CDR3 DNA is TGTGCCAGTAGTTCCCGATCACAGGGAAACTATGGCTACACCTTC. Amino acids: CASSSRSQGNYGYTF.

This clonotype was recorded a few times. V usage is TRBV7-9 and J usage is TRBJ1-1; no firm D call. Germline CDR1 SEHNR, CDR2 FQNEAQ (reference sequence). There are 13 residues in the CDR3. V gave up 2 bases and J gave up 5 bases, with 9 bases separating them. The CDR3 loop reads CASSLLQGTEAFF. The DNA for the CDR3 is TGTGCCAGCAGCTTATTGCAAGGGACTGAAGCTTTCTTT.

The chain has TRBV11-2 and TRBJ2-7; D might be TRBD1 or TRBD2, each matching 5 bases. Trimming cost V 6 bases and J 3 bases, with 18 bases left between them. The CDR3 is made up of 15 amino acids. Germline CDR1 is SGHAT and CDR2 is FQNNGV. In nucleotides, the CDR3 is TGTGCCAGCAGTTCCCTTAGGGGACGGGACTACGAGCAGTACTTC. This codes for CASSSLRGRDYEQYF.

The rearrangement links TRBV11-3 to TRBJ1-1; TRBD1 matches 7 bases. The CDR3 has 15 residues. The germline CDR1 and CDR2 sequences are SGHNT and YENEEA. V was pared by 4 bases and J by 1 base, with 6 bases of the junction left unmatched. This CDR3 is CASSSPGGRNTEAFF. CDR3 in DNA: TGTGCCAGCAGCTCCCCAGGGGGTCGGAACACTGAAGCTTTCTTT.

This clonotype appeared once. The CDR3 DNA reads as TGTGCCAGCAGTTTGGGGACAGGGCTCTATGGCTACACCTTC. Encoded protein: CASSLGTGLYGYTF. V usage is TRBV27 and J usage is TRBJ1-2; 9 bases are shared with TRBD1. Germline CDR1 reads MNHEY; CDR2 reads SMNVEV (reference sequence). The CDR3 consists of 14 residues. Trimming removed 3 bases from V and 4 bases from J; junction bases left unmatched: 3.

The J gene is TRBJ1-2, the V gene TRBV7-9, with 12 bases fitting TRBD1. Germline loops: CDR1 SEHNR, CDR2 FQNEAQ (reference sequence). The CDR3 totals 14 residues. Trimming at V came to 5 bases and at J to 8 bases, leaving 6 bases not matched to a gene. The CDR3 spells CASSPGQGASGYTF. The CDR3 nucleotides read TGTGCCAGCAGCCCGGGACAGGGGGCGTCCGGCTACACCTTC.